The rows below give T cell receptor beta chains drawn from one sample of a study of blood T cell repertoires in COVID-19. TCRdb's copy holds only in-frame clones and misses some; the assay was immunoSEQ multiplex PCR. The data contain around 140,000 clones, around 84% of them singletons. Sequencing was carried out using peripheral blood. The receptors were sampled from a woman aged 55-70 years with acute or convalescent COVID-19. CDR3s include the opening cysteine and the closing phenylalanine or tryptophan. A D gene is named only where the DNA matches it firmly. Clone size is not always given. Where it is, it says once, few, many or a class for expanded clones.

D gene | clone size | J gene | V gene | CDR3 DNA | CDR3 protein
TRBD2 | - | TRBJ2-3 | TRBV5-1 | TGCGCCAGTACAAGCGGGGACTTCACAGATACGCAGTATTTT | CASTSGDFTDTQYF
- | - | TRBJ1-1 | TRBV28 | TGTGCCAGCAGTTTACAGGGCCCTGAAGCTTTCTTT | CASSLQGPEAFF
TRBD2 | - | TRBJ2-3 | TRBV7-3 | TGTGCCAGCAGCACAACTAGCGGGGGTGCAGATACGCAGTATTTT | CASSTTSGGADTQYF
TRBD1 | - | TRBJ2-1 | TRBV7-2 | TGTGCCAGCAGCTTACAGAGGACAGGGGGACGCGAGCAGTTCTTC | CASSLQRTGGREQFF
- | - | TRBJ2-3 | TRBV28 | TGTGCCAGCAGTTTTGGCAGTTACGCAGATACGCAGTATTTT | CASSFGSYADTQYF
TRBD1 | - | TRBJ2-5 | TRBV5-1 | TGCGCCAGCAGCTTACGGACAGGGAGGGAGACCCAGTACTTC | CASSLRTGRETQYF
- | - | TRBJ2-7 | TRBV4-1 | TGCGCCAGCAGCCCGCGGGAGACAGGGGTCTACGAGCAGTACTTC | CASSPRETGVYEQYF
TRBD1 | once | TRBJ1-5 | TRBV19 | TGTGCCAGTAAAAGGGGGACAGGGTTCAATCAGCCCCAGCATTTT | CASKRGTGFNQPQHF
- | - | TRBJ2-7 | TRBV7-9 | TGTGCCAGCAGCTCCCAGGGGTGGGACGAGCAGTACTTC | CASSSQGWDEQYF
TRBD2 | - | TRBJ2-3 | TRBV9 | TGTGCCCGCAGCGTACTGGGGGCGGGGGGAACAGATACGCAGTATTTT | CARSVLGAGGTDTQYF
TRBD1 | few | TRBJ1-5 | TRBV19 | TGTGCCAGTACTCCGGCGGGACAGAGCCATCAGCCCCAGCATTTT | CASTPAGQSHQPQHF
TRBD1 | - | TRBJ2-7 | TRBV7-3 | TGTGCCAGCAGCTATGACAGGGGGCCCTACGAGCAGTACTTC | CASSYDRGPYEQYF
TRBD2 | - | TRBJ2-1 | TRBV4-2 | TGTGCCAGCAGCCAAGTCGCGGGGGGTTACAATGAGCAGTTCTTC | CASSQVAGGYNEQFF
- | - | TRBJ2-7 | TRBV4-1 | TGCGCCAGCAGCCAAGAGGGCTTGGGGGGAGAGCAGTACTTC | CASSQEGLGGEQYF
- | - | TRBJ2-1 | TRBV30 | TGTGCCTGGAGTGTTGGGAGGGGGTTGGATGAGCAGTTCTTC | CAWSVGRGLDEQFF
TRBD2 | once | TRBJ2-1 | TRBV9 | TGTGCCAGCAGCGTGGGGACTAGCGGGGGGATGGGCGATGAGCAGTTCTTC | CASSVGTSGGMGDEQFF
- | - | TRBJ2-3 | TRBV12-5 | TGTGCTAGTGGTTCCGGGGGTCCCCGCACAGATACGCAGTATTTT | CASGSGGPRTDTQYF
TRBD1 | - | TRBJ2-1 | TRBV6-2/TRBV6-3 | TGTGCCAGCAGCTCCTCCGGGACAGGGGTGGCCAATGAGCAGTTCTTC | CASSSSGTGVANEQFF
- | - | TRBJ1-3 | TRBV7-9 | TGTGCCAGCAGCTTACCTCCCGACACTTCTGGAAACACCATATATTTT | CASSLPPDTSGNTIYF
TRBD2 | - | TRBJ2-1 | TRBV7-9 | TGTGCCAGCAGCTTAAGCACTAGCGGGGGCTACAATGAGCAGTTCTTC | CASSLSTSGGYNEQFF
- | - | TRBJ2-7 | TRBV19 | TGTGCCAGTAGTTTAGGGACTCCGGGCGGCGAGCAGTACTTC | CASSLGTPGGEQYF
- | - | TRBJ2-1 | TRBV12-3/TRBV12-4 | TGTGCCAGCAGTTTCCGGTCCATCAATGAGCAGTTCTTC | CASSFRSINEQFF
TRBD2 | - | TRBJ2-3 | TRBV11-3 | TGTGCCAGCAGCTTTTCCATCTCCCGGGGGACTAGGGCGGGTACGCAGTATTTT | CASSFSISRGTRAGTQYF
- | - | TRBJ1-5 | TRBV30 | TGTGCCTGGAGCCCAGGAATACCCAATCAGCCCCAGCATTTT | CAWSPGIPNQPQHF
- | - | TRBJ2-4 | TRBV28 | TGTGCCAGTTCAGGGACCAAAAACATTCAGTACTTC | CASSGTKNIQYF
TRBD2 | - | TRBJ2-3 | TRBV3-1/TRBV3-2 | TGTGCCAGCAGCCAAGATATAACTAGCGGGGCACTATCCACCACAGATACGCAGTATTTT | CASSQDITSGALSTTDTQYF
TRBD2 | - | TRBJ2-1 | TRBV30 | TGTGCCCGGTCCCAAACTAGCGGGGGCTACAATGAGCAGTTCTTC | CARSQTSGGYNEQFF
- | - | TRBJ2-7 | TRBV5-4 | TGTGCCAGCAGCTTTGACGACGGGGTTTACGAGCAGTACTTC | CASSFDDGVYEQYF
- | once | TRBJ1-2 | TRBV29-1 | TGCAGCGTTGCCGGGACACTGAATGGCTACACCTTC | CSVAGTLNGYTF
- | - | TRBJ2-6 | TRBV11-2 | TGTGCCAGCAGCTTTCGCGGCGGGGGCGCTGGGGCCAACGTCCTGACTTTC | CASSFRGGGAGANVLTF
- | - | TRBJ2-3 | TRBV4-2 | TGTGCCAGCAGCCAAGATGGGGGGGCCACAGATACGCAGTATTTT | CASSQDGGATDTQYF
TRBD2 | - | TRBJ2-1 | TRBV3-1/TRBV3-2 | TGTGCCAGCAGCCAAGCCCTAGCGGGGTACAATGAGCAGTTCTTC | CASSQALAGYNEQFF
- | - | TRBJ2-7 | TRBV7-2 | TGTGCCAGCAGCTTAGCCCGCGGAGGATCCTACGAGCAGTACTTC | CASSLARGGSYEQYF
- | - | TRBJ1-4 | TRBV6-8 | TGTGCCAGCAGTCACGGGGAAACTCAAAATGAAAAACTGTTTTTT | CASSHGETQNEKLFF
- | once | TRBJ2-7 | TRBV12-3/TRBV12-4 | TGTGCCAGCAGTTTAGGGTTCGGCTACGAGCAGTACTTC | CASSLGFGYEQYF
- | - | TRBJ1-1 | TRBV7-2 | TGTGCCAGCAGCCTCGCCCCGGGGGTGGCTTTCTTT | CASSLAPGVAFF
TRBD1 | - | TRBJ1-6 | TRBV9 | TGTGCCAGCAGTGACAGGGGCAGCTCCTATAATTCACCCCTCCACTTT | CASSDRGSSYNSPLHF
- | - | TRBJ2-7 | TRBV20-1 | TGCAGTGCTAGTTTAGCACACCTAAGACGCTACGAGCAGTACTTC | CSASLAHLRRYEQYF
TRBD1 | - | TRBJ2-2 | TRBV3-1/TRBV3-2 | TGTGCCAGCAGCCTCGGGACAGCGAACACCGGGGAGCTGTTTTTT | CASSLGTANTGELFF
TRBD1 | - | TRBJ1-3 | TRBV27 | TGTGCCAGCAGCTCAGGGGGCTCTGGAAACACCATATATTTT | CASSSGGSGNTIYF
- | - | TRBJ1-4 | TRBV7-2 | TGTGCCAGCAGCTTAGCGGCGGGAACTAATGAAAAACTGTTTTTT | CASSLAAGTNEKLFF
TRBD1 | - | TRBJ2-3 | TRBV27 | TGTGCCAGCAGTTTGTCTACAGGGGATGGGGGCACAGATACGCAGTATTTT | CASSLSTGDGGTDTQYF
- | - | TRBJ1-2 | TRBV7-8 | TGTGCCAGCAGCTTAGAGCCCACTAACTATGGCTACACCTTC | CASSLEPTNYGYTF
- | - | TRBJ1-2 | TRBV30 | TGTGCCTGGAGTGCAATGACAGGCCTTAACTATGGCTACACCTTC | CAWSAMTGLNYGYTF
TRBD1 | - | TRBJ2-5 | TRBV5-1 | TGCGCCAGCAGTCTGTGGGGCGCCAGGGGGGAGACCCAGTACTTC | CASSLWGARGETQYF
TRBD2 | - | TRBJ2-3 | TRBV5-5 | TGTGCCAGCAGCTCTAGACTAGCGGGGGGGGCAGATACGCAGTATTTT | CASSSRLAGGADTQYF
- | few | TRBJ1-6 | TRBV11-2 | TGTGCCAGCAGCTTAGATCGGACAGCCGTCAATTCACCCCTCCACTTT | CASSLDRTAVNSPLHF
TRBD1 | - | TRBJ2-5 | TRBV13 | TGTGCCAGCAGCTTGGGGACAGCCCAAGAGACCCAGTACTTC | CASSLGTAQETQYF
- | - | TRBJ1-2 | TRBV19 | TGTGCCAGTAGTATAATCCGACAGAACTATGGCTACACCTTC | CASSIIRQNYGYTF
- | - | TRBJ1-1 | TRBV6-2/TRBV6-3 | TGTGCCAGCAGCTATGACGGGTACACTGAAGCTTTCTTT | CASSYDGYTEAFF
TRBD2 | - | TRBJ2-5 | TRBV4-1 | TGCGCCAGGGGCCGCGGGGGGGCCCAGACCCAGTACTTC | CARGRGGAQTQYF
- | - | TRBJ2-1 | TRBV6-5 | TGTGCCAGCCAGGCAGACCTTAATGAGCAGTTCTTC | CASQADLNEQFF
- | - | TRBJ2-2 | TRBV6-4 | TGTGCCAGCAGTGTCGATTGGGCCCCCGCGAACACCGGGGAGCTGTTTTTT | CASSVDWAPANTGELFF
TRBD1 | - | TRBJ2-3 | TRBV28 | TGTGCCAGTGGTCCGAGACAGGGTTTCACAGATACGCAGTATTTT | CASGPRQGFTDTQYF
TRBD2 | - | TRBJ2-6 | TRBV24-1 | TGTGCCACCAGTGAGCGGGGGGCTGGGGCCAACGTCCTGACTTTC | CATSERGAGANVLTF
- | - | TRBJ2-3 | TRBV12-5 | TGTGCTAGTGGTTTGGTACTCGGGAAACGCACAGATACGCAGTATTTT | CASGLVLGKRTDTQYF
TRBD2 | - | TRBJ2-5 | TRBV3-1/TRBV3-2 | TGTGCCAGCAGCCAATATCCGGGACTAGCATCGTCCGAGACCCAGTACTTC | CASSQYPGLASSETQYF
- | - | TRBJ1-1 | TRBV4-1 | TGCGCCAGCAGCCTGAGTCCGGGACTCACGAACACTGAAGCTTTCTTT | CASSLSPGLTNTEAFF
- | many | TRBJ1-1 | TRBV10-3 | TGTGCCATCAGTGAAGGAGGGGTGGAAGCTTTCTTT | CAISEGGVEAFF